This T cell receptor (beta chain) originates from a study of blood T cell repertoires in COVID-19. Using immunoSEQ multiplex PCR, the repertoire was profiled, and TCRdb retains in-frame clones only, with some absent. Among fewer than 100,000 clones, about 80% were seen once, and the ten largest hold 11%. Trimming cost V 1 base and J 3 bases; bases outside gene matches: 6. The CDR3 has 16 amino acids. Germline CDR1 reads SGHTA; CDR2 reads FQGNSA. The rearrangement joins TRBV7-2 to TRBJ2-7, with 10 bases identical to TRBD1. The sequenced sample consisted of peripheral blood. This TCR was recovered from a man aged 50 to 60 with acute or convalescent COVID-19. The CDR3 is CASSLERGTGDYEQYF. CDR3 nucleotides: TGTGCCAGCAGCTTAGAACGCGGGACAGGGGACTACGAGCAGTACTTC.